This T cell receptor (beta chain) was documented in a study of shared clonotypes between healthy human individuals. Study in general: Ranging from 18 to 49 in age, donors were two women and a few men. Study-wide results and caveats: Sampling involved blood alone; tissue repertoires likely differ.

Clones were sequenced by immunoSEQ multiplex PCR, and TCRdb holds only the in-frame ones, with some missing. The sample yields almost 700,000 clones, approximately 90% seen once. Notes on this clone: The target antigen is unknown.

The V end lost 0 bases, the J end lost 4 bases, and 9 bases lay between the germline ends. The CDR3 consists of 14 residues. Germline V lookup: CDR1 SEHNR, CDR2 FQNEAQ (reference sequence). Naive CD8 populations comprised CD45RO-negative cells positively selected for CCR7, excluding terminally differentiated effector memory CD45RA+ cells. Input material: naive CD8+ T cells sorted from blood. The chain recombines TRBV7-9 with TRBJ1-2, with no clear D. The origin of this receptor is a man aged 25 to 40 in good health. For the CDR3, the DNA is TGTGCCAGCAGCTTAGCGGGCACTCCCTATGGCTACACCTTC. Its translation is CASSLAGTPYGYTF.